These T cell receptor beta chains were read from a single sample in a study of OX40 agonist ivuxolimab in advanced cancers. TCRdb's copy holds only in-frame clones and misses some; the assay was immunoSEQ multiplex PCR. The sample consists of approximately 52,000 clones, approximately 94% of them appearing once. The starting material was CD4+ or CD8+ T cells sorted from blood, obtained in a trial of the OX40 agonist ivuxolimab. The receptors were gathered from an adult with an advanced solid tumor such as melanoma, head and neck, liver or kidney cancer. The CDR3 runs from the conserved cysteine through the conserved F or W. A D gene is named only where the DNA matches it firmly. Clone sizes are given selectively: once, few, many, or a class where the clone is expanded.

D	V	size	length	J	DNA	CDR3
TRBD1	TRBV2	-	16	TRBJ1-4	TGTGCCAGCAGTGAATTAGGGGACAGTTTAATGAGGAAACTGTTTTTT	CASSELGDSLMRKLFF
-	TRBV6-6	-	13	TRBJ1-2	TGTGCCGTTCCGGCAGGGGAAGTCTATGGCTACACCTTC	CAVPAGEVYGYTF
-	TRBV29-1	-	14	TRBJ2-7	TGCAGCGTTGAGGGTTGGGGCGATCGGGACGAGCAGTACTTC	CSVEGWGDRDEQYF
TRBD1	TRBV28	-	18	TRBJ1-5	TGTGCCAGCAGTTGGACACGTTCAGGGGGAAATAGCAATCAGCCCCAGCATTTT	CASSWTRSGGNSNQPQHF
-	TRBV11-2	-	11	TRBJ1-1	TGTGCCAGCAGCTTAGGGGCAGAAGCTTTCTTT	CASSLGAEAFF
-	TRBV7-9	-	12	TRBJ1-3	TGTGCCAGCACCTTAGCGGGAAACACCATATATTTT	CASTLAGNTIYF
-	TRBV6-5	-	11	TRBJ2-2	TGTGCCAGCAGCTTTCCCGGGGAGCTGTTTTTT	CASSFPGELFF
TRBD1	TRBV9	-	15	TRBJ2-1	TGTGCCAGCAGCGTAGAGGGACAGGGGTTGAATGAGCAGTTCTTC	CASSVEGQGLNEQFF
TRBD1	TRBV9	-	14	TRBJ2-2	TGTGCCAGCAGCGCGACAGGGCCCGCCGGGGAGCTGTTTTTT	CASSATGPAGELFF
-	TRBV7-9	once	12	TRBJ2-7	TGTGCCAGCTCCGGCAACTCCTACGAGCAGTACTTC	CASSGNSYEQYF
-	TRBV6-6	-	14	TRBJ2-5	TGTGCCAGCCGAGGCAGGGGGGTCCAAGAGACCCAGTACTTC	CASRGRGVQETQYF
TRBD1	TRBV9	-	14	TRBJ2-5	TGTGCCAGCAGCGCTACAGGGGGTCAAGAGACCCAGTACTTC	CASSATGGQETQYF
-	TRBV5-1	-	16	TRBJ1-3	TGCGCCAGCAGCTTGGAATTCGGGAGCTCTGGAAACACCATATATTTT	CASSLEFGSSGNTIYF
TRBD1	TRBV9	-	14	TRBJ2-5	TGTGCCAGCGGCAGGGGGCGAGGTTTGGAGACCCAGTACTTC	CASGRGRGLETQYF
-	TRBV2	-	14	TRBJ2-7	TGTGCCAGCCGAGGCAGGGGAATTTCCTACGAGCAGTACTTC	CASRGRGISYEQYF
-	TRBV4-1	-	13	TRBJ2-1	TGCGCCAGCAGCCAAGATCCCCCTAATGAGCAGTTCTTC	CASSQDPPNEQFF
TRBD2	TRBV10-1	-	19	TRBJ2-2	TGCGCCAGCAGTCCAGGACTAGCGGGAGGGCCAGCTACCACCGGGGAGCTGTTTTTT	CASSPGLAGGPATTGELFF
-	TRBV19	-	14	TRBJ2-2	TGTGCCAGTACCGAGACAGGTGGTGCCGGGGAGCTGTTTTTT	CASTETGGAGELFF
-	TRBV4-2	-	11	TRBJ2-7	TGTGCCAGCAGCCCCGGGAGCGAGCAGTACTTC	CASSPGSEQYF
TRBD1	TRBV28	-	12	TRBJ2-7	TGTGCCAGTAAGGGGGCTTCCTACGAGCAGTACTTC	CASKGASYEQYF
-	TRBV9	-	15	TRBJ2-2	TGTGCCAGCAGCGCGGGACCACTTAACACCGGGGAGCTGTTTTTT	CASSAGPLNTGELFF
TRBD2	TRBV27	-	13	TRBJ2-7	TGTGCCAGCAGTGGCCTAGCGGTCTACGAGCAGTACTTC	CASSGLAVYEQYF
-	TRBV5-1	few	12	TRBJ1-2	TGCGCCAGCAGCTTGGCAGCCGATGGCTACACCTTC	CASSLAADGYTF
-	TRBV28	-	13	TRBJ2-7	TGTGCCAGCAGTTTTGGCAGAATGTACGAGCAGTACTTC	CASSFGRMYEQYF
TRBD2	TRBV5-1	-	20	TRBJ2-1	TGCGCCAGCAGCTTGGCCTTGGGGACTAGCGGGAGAATGTCCTACAATGAGCAGTTCTTC	CASSLALGTSGRMSYNEQFF
-	TRBV28	-	13	TRBJ1-6	TGTGCCAGCAGTTTAGGGGAGTATTCACCCCTCCACTTT	CASSLGEYSPLHF
TRBD2	TRBV30	-	14	TRBJ2-1	TGTGCCTGGAGTAGTAGCGGGAGCTACAATGAGCAGTTCTTC	CAWSSSGSYNEQFF
-	TRBV10-3	-	11	TRBJ2-5	TGTGCCATCAGTGACAGGGAGACCCAGTACTTC	CAISDRETQYF
-	TRBV9	-	14	TRBJ2-5	TGTGCCAGCAGCGGACCTGGGGGTGCAGAGACCCAGTACTTC	CASSGPGGAETQYF
TRBD1	TRBV30	once	14	TRBJ2-7	TGTGCCTGGAGTGCCGGGACAGGGACCTACGAGCAGTACTTC	CAWSAGTGTYEQYF
-	TRBV6-6	-	12	TRBJ2-7	TGTGCCAGCAGTTACTCAGGGGACGAGCAGTACTTC	CASSYSGDEQYF
-	TRBV6-5	once	13	TRBJ2-7	TGTGCCAGCAGCTGGCAGGGAGGCTACGAGCAGTACTTC	CASSWQGGYEQYF
TRBD1	TRBV5-6	-	15	TRBJ2-7	TGTGCCAGCAGCTTCGACAGGGTGATCCTCTACGAGCAGTACTTC	CASSFDRVILYEQYF
-	TRBV5-1	once	17	TRBJ1-2	TGCGCCAGCTTCCTCGAACCGGGACAAGAAAGGATCTATGGCTACACCTTC	CASFLEPGQERIYGYTF
-	TRBV11-3	-	12	TRBJ1-1	TGTGCCAGCTCTTCAGGGGCTACTGAAGCTTTCTTT	CASSSGATEAFF